The 15 T cell receptor beta chains given below trace back to one sample, sequenced in a study of blood T cell repertoires in COVID-19 (dated by TCRdb to the early 2020s). Libraries were prepared through the immunoSEQ multiplex PCR assay. Imported from immuneACCESS, the table was reduced by TCRdb to in-frame sequences with V and J called. These copies leave out some clones; in studies compared against another copy, an unresolved V gene accounts for under half, and the cause of the remainder is not known. The sample table shows 200,000 to 250,000 clones, and roughly 85% are seen once. Approximately 2.4% of the sample lies in the top ten. The specimen was peripheral blood. These receptors were obtained from a woman in her sixties or seventies with COVID-19, enrolled during active disease.

The V and J genes are TRBV5-1 and TRBJ2-7; perhaps TRBD2 as D (6 bases). The germline V gene encodes CDR1 SGHRS and CDR2 YFSETQ. Between the trimmed V and J ends, which lost 6 bases and 6 bases, there was a span of 16 bases. CDR3 size: 13 residues. The CDR3 here is CASNRGDSGEQYF. In DNA form, the CDR3 reads TGCGCCAGCAACCGAGGGGACTCAGGCGAGCAGTACTTC.

This chain links TRBV7-9 with TRBJ2-1; D is unresolved. Trimming shortened V by 2 bases and J by 3 bases, and 8 bases separated the two germline ends. The CDR3 runs to 14 residues. CDR1 and CDR2 (germline): SEHNR, FQNEAQ (reference sequence). CDR3 protein: CASSLSQVYNEQFF. CDR3 nucleotide sequence: TGTGCCAGCAGCTTATCTCAGGTCTACAATGAGCAGTTCTTC.

The chain carries TRBV30 and TRBJ2-7; D unclear. Per the germline V gene, CDR1 is GTSNPN and CDR2 is SVGIG (reference sequence). There are 11 residues in the CDR3. The V gene lost 4 bases and the J gene lost 1 base, with 5 bases spanning the gap. The CDR3 nucleotides are TGTGCCTGGACTAGTTCCTACGAGCAGTACTTC. Translating it yields CAWTSSYEQYF.

The rearrangement uses TRBV11-3 and TRBJ2-1; no definite D call. The CDR3 totals 18 residues. Germline V CDR1 and CDR2: SGHNT, YENEEA. V was pared by 0 bases and J by 1 base, with 16 bases between. In DNA form, the CDR3 reads TGTGCCAGCAGCTTAGATCGAGGAGCAGCCAATTCCTACAATGAGCAGTTCTTC. Amino acids: CASSLDRGAANSYNEQFF.

This chain joins TRBV5-4 and TRBJ1-2; D possibly corresponds to TRBD1 (5 bases). V was clipped by 2 bases and J by 4 bases, with 9 bases between them. The CDR3 sequence is 13 residues long. Germline CDR1 SGHNT, CDR2 YYREEE (reference sequence). The CDR3 region has the DNA TGTGCCAGCAGCTTCGCAGGGCTCTATGGCTACACCTTC. Translated, it gives CASSFAGLYGYTF.

Regarding this clone: In the same sample, other DNA sequences code for this CDR3. J is TRBJ1-2 and V is TRBV20-1; no clear D. CDR1 is DFQATT and CDR2 is SNEGSKA in the germline V gene (reference sequence). Trimming took 3 bases from V and 2 from J, leaving 4 bases between them. This CDR3 has 11 amino acids. CDR3 sequence: CSASPNYGYTF. The CDR3 DNA follows: TGCAGTGCTAGCCCGAACTATGGCTACACCTTC.

The chain uses TRBV4-1 and TRBJ1-6; D is perhaps TRBD1 (5 bases). V dropped 5 bases and J dropped 6 bases, with 14 bases sitting between them. The CDR3 has 15 residues. Germline V CDR1 and CDR2: MGHRA, YSYEKL. CDR3 sequence reads: CASSLNGQVNSPLHF. CDR3 bases: TGCGCCAGCAGCTTAAATGGACAAGTTAATTCACCCCTCCACTTT.

This clone was seen a few times. The chain links TRBV3-1 (or the pseudogene TRBV3-2) to TRBJ2-7, with D maybe TRBD2 (7 bases). Germline V gene data show CDR1 as LGHDT and CDR2 as YNNKEL (reference sequence). The V and J ends lost 0 bases and 3 bases respectively, with 15 bases between them. CDR3 size: 16 residues. CDR3 loop: CASSQDGWGGHYEQYF. CDR3 nucleotides: TGTGCCAGCAGCCAAGATGGTTGGGGGGGCCACTACGAGCAGTACTTC.

V usage is TRBV24-1 and J usage is TRBJ2-5, with 9 bases lining up with TRBD1. Germline V gene lookup returns CDR1 KGHDR and CDR2 SFDVKD. J lost 4 bases, V lost 4 bases, and 3 bases had no gene match. The CDR3 has 14 residues. CDR3 DNA sequence: TGTGCCACCAGTGACCGACAGGGGGTAGAGACCCAGTACTTC. Its translation: CATSDRQGVETQYF.

The chain carries TRBV11-3 and TRBJ1-1; 7 bases align to TRBD1. Germline CDR1 and CDR2: SGHNT and YENEEA. This CDR3 is built from 13 residues. With V trimmed by 6 bases and J by 8 bases, 9 bases remained unmatched. The CDR3 spells CASRGTATFEAFF. The CDR3 DNA follows: TGTGCCAGCAGGGGGACAGCCACCTTCGAAGCTTTCTTT.

This clone was recorded only once. The J gene is TRBJ1-4, the V gene TRBV15; a weak D match, TRBD1 (5 bases). This CDR3 is built from 16 residues. The V gene's germline CDR1 is LNHNV and CDR2 YYDKDF (reference sequence). The V end was cut by 4 bases, the J end by 8 bases, with 20 bases between. In nucleotides, the CDR3 is TGTGCCACCAGCAAACAAAGCCAGGGCCGAAGGGAAAAACTGTTTTTT. Its protein product is CATSKQSQGRREKLFF. Full variable domain (missing parts from reference TRBV15 and TRBJ1-4): DAMVIQNPRYQVTQFGKPVTLSCSQTLNHNVMYWYQQKSSQAPKLLFHYYDKDFNNEADTPDNFQSRRPNTSFCFLDIRSPGLGDTAMYLCATSKQSQGRREKLFFGSGTQLSVL.

The chain joins TRBV4-2 to TRBJ2-5; possible D gene TRBD1, 5 bases. Germline CDR1 reads LGHNA; CDR2 reads YNFKEQ. This CDR3 is 16 amino acids long. V dropped 0 bases and J dropped 8 bases, with 19 bases sitting between them. CDR3 bases: TGTGCCAGCAGCCAAGATCAGGGCTCGTCCTTTGCCACCCAGTACTTC. Translation gives CASSQDQGSSFATQYF.

V gene TRBV4-1 combines with J gene TRBJ1-2; 11 bases are a match to TRBD1. The CDR3 loop spans 17 amino acids. Per the germline V gene, CDR1 is MGHRA and CDR2 is YSYEKL. V dropped 1 base and J dropped 1; count of bases not matched to a gene: 5. The CDR3 DNA reads TGCGCCAGCAGCCAAGGGAAGGGACAGGGGGTTAACTATGGCTACACCTTC. This gives the protein CASSQGKGQGVNYGYTF.

The chain has TRBV27 and TRBJ2-5; TRBD2 might be the D (5 bases). The CDR3 spans 16 residues. Germline V CDR1 and CDR2: MNHEY, SMNVEV (reference sequence). V gave up 1 base and J gave up 5 bases, with 17 bases separating them. CDR3: CASSLWTPNPGETQYF. CDR3 in DNA: TGTGCCAGCAGTTTATGGACTCCGAATCCCGGTGAGACCCAGTACTTC.

The V call is TRBV7-9, the J call TRBJ2-2; possible D gene TRBD1, 5 bases. This CDR3 comprises 16 residues. Germline CDR1 SEHNR, CDR2 FQNEAQ (reference sequence). The V and J ends lost 6 bases and 0 bases respectively, with 14 bases between them. This CDR3 reads CASRDRVHPNTGELFF. The CDR3, as DNA: TGTGCCAGCAGAGACAGAGTACACCCGAACACCGGGGAGCTGTTTTTT. Full variable domain (remainder filled in from reference TRBV7-9 and TRBJ2-2): DTGVSQNPRHKITKRGQNVTFRCDPISEHNRLYWYRQTLGQGPEFLTYFQNEAQLEKSRLLSDRFSAERPKGSFSTLEIQRTEQGDSAMYLCASRDRVHPNTGELFFGEGSRLTVL.